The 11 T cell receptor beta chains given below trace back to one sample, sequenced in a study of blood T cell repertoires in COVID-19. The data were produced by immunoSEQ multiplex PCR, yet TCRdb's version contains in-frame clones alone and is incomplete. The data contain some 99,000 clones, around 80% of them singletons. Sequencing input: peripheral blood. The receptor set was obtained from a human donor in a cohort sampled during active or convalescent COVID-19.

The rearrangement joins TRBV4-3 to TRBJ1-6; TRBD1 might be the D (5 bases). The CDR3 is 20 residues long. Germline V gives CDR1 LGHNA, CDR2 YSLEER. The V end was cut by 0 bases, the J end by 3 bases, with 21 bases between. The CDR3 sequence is CASSQDVYRMSEGYNSPLHF. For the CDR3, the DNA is TGCGCCAGCAGCCAAGATGTCTACAGGATGTCGGAAGGCTATAATTCACCCCTCCACTTT.

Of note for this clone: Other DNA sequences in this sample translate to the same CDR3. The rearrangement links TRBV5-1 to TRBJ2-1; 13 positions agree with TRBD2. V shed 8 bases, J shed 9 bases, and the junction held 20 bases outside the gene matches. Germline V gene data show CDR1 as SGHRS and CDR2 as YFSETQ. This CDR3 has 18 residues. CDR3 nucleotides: TGCGCCAGTAGCAGCGGGACTAGCGGGGCCGCCAGCAGGATTGAGCAGTTCTTC. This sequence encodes CASSSGTSGAASRIEQFF.

The CDR3: CASSVGLAGETQYF. The CDR3 nucleotides read TGTGCCAGCAGCGTCGGACTAGCGGGCGAGACCCAGTACTTC. This sequence joins TRBV9 and TRBJ2-5; 11 nucleotides align to TRBD2. Germline assignment: CDR1 SGDLS and CDR2 YYNGEE. V was clipped by 2 bases and J by 5 bases; unmatched bases: 2. This CDR3 contains 14 residues.

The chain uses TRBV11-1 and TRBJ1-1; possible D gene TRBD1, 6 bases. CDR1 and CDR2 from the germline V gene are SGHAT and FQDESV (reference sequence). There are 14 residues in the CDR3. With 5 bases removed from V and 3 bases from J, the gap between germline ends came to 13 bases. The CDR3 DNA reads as TGTGCCAGCAGCCCTGGGGGCAGGGACACTGAAGCTTTCTTT. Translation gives CASSPGGRDTEAFF. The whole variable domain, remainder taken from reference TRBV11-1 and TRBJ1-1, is EAEVAQSPRYKITEKSQAVAFWCDPISGHATLYWYRQILGQGPELLVQFQDESVVDDSQLPKDRFSAERLKGVDSTLKIQPAELGDSAMYLCASSPGGRDTEAFFGQGTRLTVV.

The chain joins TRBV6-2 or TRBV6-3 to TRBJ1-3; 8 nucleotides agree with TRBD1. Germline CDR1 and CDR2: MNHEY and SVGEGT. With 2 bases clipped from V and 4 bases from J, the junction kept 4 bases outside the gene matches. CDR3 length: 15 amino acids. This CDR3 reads CASSYPGQAGNTIYF. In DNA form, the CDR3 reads TGTGCCAGCAGTTACCCGGGACAGGCCGGAAACACCATATATTTT.

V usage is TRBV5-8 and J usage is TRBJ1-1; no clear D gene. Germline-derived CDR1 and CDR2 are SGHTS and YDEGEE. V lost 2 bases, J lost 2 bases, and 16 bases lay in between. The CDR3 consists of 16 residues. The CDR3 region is CASSLIIWAGNTEAFF. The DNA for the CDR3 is TGTGCCAGCAGCTTAATAATTTGGGCGGGTAACACTGAAGCTTTCTTT. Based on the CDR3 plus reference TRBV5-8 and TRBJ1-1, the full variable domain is EAGVTQSPTHLIKTRGQQATLRCSPISGHTSVYWYQQALGLGLQFLLWYDEGEERNRGNFPPRFSGRQFPNYSSELNVNALELEDSALYLCASSLIIWAGNTEAFFGQGTRLTVV.

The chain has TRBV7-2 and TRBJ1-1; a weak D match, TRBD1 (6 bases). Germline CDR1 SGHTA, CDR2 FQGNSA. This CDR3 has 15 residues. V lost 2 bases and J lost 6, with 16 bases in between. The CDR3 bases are TGTGCCAGCAGCTTAAGTGACAGGCGGAGCGCTGAAGCTTTCTTT. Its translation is CASSLSDRRSAEAFF.

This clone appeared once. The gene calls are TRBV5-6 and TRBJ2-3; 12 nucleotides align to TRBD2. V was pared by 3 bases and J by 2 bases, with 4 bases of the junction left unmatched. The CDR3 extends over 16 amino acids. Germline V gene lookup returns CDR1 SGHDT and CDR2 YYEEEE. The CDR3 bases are TGTGCCAGCAGCTCGACTAGCGGGAGACTCACAGATACGCAGTATTTT. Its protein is CASSSTSGRLTDTQYF.

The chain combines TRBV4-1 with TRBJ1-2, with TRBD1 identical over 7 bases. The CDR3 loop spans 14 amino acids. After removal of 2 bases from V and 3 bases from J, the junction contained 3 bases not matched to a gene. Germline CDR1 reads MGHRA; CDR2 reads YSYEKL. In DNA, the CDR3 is TGCGCCAGCAGCCAATCCGGGACAGACTATGGCTACACCTTC. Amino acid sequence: CASSQSGTDYGYTF.

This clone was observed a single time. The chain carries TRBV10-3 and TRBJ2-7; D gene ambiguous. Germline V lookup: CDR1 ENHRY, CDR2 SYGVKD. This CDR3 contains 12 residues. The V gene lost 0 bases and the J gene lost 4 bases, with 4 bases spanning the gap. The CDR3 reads CAISESRYEQYF. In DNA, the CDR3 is TGTGCCATCAGTGAGTCGCGGTACGAGCAGTACTTC.

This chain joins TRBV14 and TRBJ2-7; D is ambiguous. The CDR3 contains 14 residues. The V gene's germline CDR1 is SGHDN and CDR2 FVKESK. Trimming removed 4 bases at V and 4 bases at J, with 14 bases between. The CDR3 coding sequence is TGTGCCAGCAGCCGAGGAGTAAACCCATACGAGCAGTACTTC. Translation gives CASSRGVNPYEQYF.